The 11 T cell receptor beta chains in this list originate from one sample, sequenced in a study of blood T cell repertoires in COVID-19. Assay: immunoSEQ multiplex PCR; the TCRdb copy retains only in-frame clones and omits some. The data hold around 85,000 clones, with around 90% observed a single time. The sequencing sample was made of peripheral blood. These receptors came from a woman older than 75 with active or convalescent COVID-19.

This sequence joins TRBV18 and TRBJ1-4; no firm D call. The CDR3 is 14 amino acids. The ends were cut back, 0 bases at V and 2 bases at J, with 4 bases in the middle. The V gene's germline CDR1 is KGHSH and CDR2 LQKENI. CDR3 sequence: CASSPPSTNEKLFF. The DNA for the CDR3 is TGTGCCAGCTCACCACCGAGCACTAATGAAAAACTGTTTTTT.

This chain connects TRBV11-1 to TRBJ2-7; 8 bases fit TRBD2. CDR1 is SGHAT and CDR2 is FQDESV in the germline V gene (reference sequence). This CDR3 is built from 15 residues. CDR3 DNA sequence: TGTGCGGTAGGGGCTAGCGGGCCGTTCTCCTACGAGCAGTACTTC. It codes for CAVGASGPFSYEQYF.

The chain joins TRBV28 to TRBJ2-2; D is ambiguous. The CDR3 length is 16 residues. Germline V gene sequence: CDR1 MDHEN, CDR2 SYDVKM. With 5 bases removed from V and 0 bases from J, the gap between germline ends came to 13 bases. CDR3 coding DNA: TGTGCCAGCAGTCTCCAACGAGCCCCGAACACCGGGGAGCTGTTTTTT. It specifies CASSLQRAPNTGELFF.

This chain's CDR3 is CAWSGTDTQYF. The CDR3 coding sequence is TGTGCCTGGAGCGGTACAGATACGCAGTATTTT. The chain employs TRBV30 and TRBJ2-3; no clear D. There are 11 residues in the CDR3. Germline V gives CDR1 GTSNPN, CDR2 SVGIG (reference sequence). Deletions cut 3 bases from V and 3 bases from J, with 4 bases between.

This rearrangement joins TRBV7-3 to TRBJ2-2; the D gene is possibly TRBD2 (5 bases). Germline V gives CDR1 SGHTA, CDR2 FQGTGA. Trimming removed 4 bases at V and 2 bases at J, with 11 bases between. This CDR3 contains 15 residues. The CDR3 reads CASSSASGNTGELFF. CDR3 nucleotide sequence: TGTGCCAGCAGCTCCGCCAGCGGCAACACCGGGGAGCTGTTTTTT.

The rearrangement links TRBV7-2 to TRBJ2-2, with TRBD2 identical over 9 bases. V dropped 1 base and J dropped 4; count of bases not matched to a gene: 4. The CDR3 is made up of 16 amino acids. The V gene's germline CDR1 is SGHTA and CDR2 FQGNSA. CDR3 region: CASSLVGGRGTGELFF. The CDR3 region has the DNA TGTGCCAGCAGCTTAGTCGGCGGGAGGGGCACCGGGGAGCTGTTTTTT. Full variable domain (rest looked up from reference TRBV7-2 and TRBJ2-2): GAGVSQSPSNKVTEKGKDVELRCDPISGHTALYWYRQSLGQGLEFLIYFQGNSAPDKSGLPSDRFSAERTGGSVSTLTIQRTQQEDSAVYLCASSLVGGRGTGELFFGEGSRLTVL.

The chain joins TRBV14 to TRBJ2-7; D may be TRBD1 (6 bases). The CDR3 length is 19 residues. Looked up from germline, CDR1 is SGHDN and CDR2 is FVKESK. Trimming took 1 base from V and 0 from J, leaving 22 bases between them. As DNA, the CDR3 is TGTGCCAGCAGCCAAGGTAGAGCACCCGGGACATCTTTCTCCTACGAGCAGTACTTC. Translation: CASSQGRAPGTSFSYEQYF.

The V call is TRBV6-2 or TRBV6-3, the J call TRBJ1-1; D unresolved. The CDR3 covers 14 residues. The germline V gene encodes CDR1 MNHEY and CDR2 SVGEGT. Trimming left V 3 bases short and J 2 bases short, with 10 bases between. CDR3: CASSYPRRNTEAFF. CDR3 bases: TGTGCCAGCAGTTATCCAAGGAGAAACACTGAAGCTTTCTTT.

The chain recombines TRBV28 with TRBJ1-2; possibly TRBD1 for D (6 bases). Deletions cut 2 bases from V and 8 bases from J, with 12 bases between. CDR3 length: 13 residues. Germline values: CDR1 MDHEN, CDR2 SYDVKM. The CDR3 coding sequence is TGTGCCAGCAGTTTAGGACAGAAGATCGGCTACACCTTC. Amino acids: CASSLGQKIGYTF.

The chain employs TRBV10-3 and TRBJ1-1, with D hard to call. Trimming took 5 bases from V and 4 from J, leaving 8 bases between them. The CDR3 has 12 residues. Germline CDR1 is ENHRY and CDR2 is SYGVKD. The CDR3 protein is CAISLGSTEAFF. DNA for the CDR3: TGTGCCATCAGTCTAGGGAGCACTGAAGCTTTCTTT.

The rearrangement joins TRBV6-5 to TRBJ2-3, with 7 bases that match TRBD1. This CDR3 region has 15 residues. Germline CDR1 reads MNHEY; CDR2 reads SVGAGI. The junction had 10 bases not matched to a gene; V was cut back by 5 bases and J by 5 bases. Here the CDR3 reads CASSLMTGRVDTQYF. DNA of the CDR3: TGTGCCAGCAGTCTTATGACAGGGCGGGTAGATACGCAGTATTTT.